Each of the 16 T cell receptor beta chains below was sequenced from the same sample in a study of blood T cell repertoires in COVID-19. Repertoires were generated with immunoSEQ multiplex PCR, while TCRdb's copy carries only in-frame clones and drops some. The sample gives approximately 90,000 clones, 80% to 90% of which show up once; 8% to 10% is in the top ten. Source material: peripheral blood. All receptors derive from a man between 50 and 59 years old with acute or convalescent COVID-19.

This clone came up once. The CDR3 nucleotides are TGTGCCAGCAGTTTCCGACCCTCAAAGACAGGGTTATCGTACGAGCAGTACTTC. Protein sequence: CASSFRPSKTGLSYEQYF. The V and J genes are TRBV27 and TRBJ2-7, with TRBD1 matching 7 bases. This CDR3 has 18 amino acids. The V segment lost 3 bases and the J segment 4 bases; nucleotides outside the gene matches: 18. Germline V gene sequence: CDR1 MNHEY, CDR2 SMNVEV (reference sequence).

The rearrangement links TRBV5-1 to TRBJ2-3; 10 bases line up with TRBD2. This CDR3 spans 16 amino acids. Looked up from germline, CDR1 is SGHRS and CDR2 is YFSETQ. V lost 4 bases, J lost 4 bases, and 9 bases stayed unmatched. DNA for the CDR3: TGCGCCAGCAGCCAAACTCTAGCGGGGGTGGCAGATACGCAGTATTTT. Protein sequence: CASSQTLAGVADTQYF.

The chain uses TRBV30 and TRBJ1-5; D gene uncertain. CDR1 is GTSNPN, CDR2 SVGIG, per germline (reference sequence). V was pared by 0 bases and J by 0 bases, with 6 bases between. This CDR3 is 14 amino acids long. This chain's CDR3 is CAWSVDISNQPQHF. The DNA of the CDR3 is TGTGCCTGGAGTGTAGACATTAGCAATCAGCCCCAGCATTTT.

V gene TRBV6-5 combines with J gene TRBJ1-4, with D tentatively TRBD1 (6 bases). The V end lost 4 bases, the J end lost 2 bases, and 8 bases lay between the germline ends. The CDR3 is 14 residues long. CDR1 and CDR2 from the germline V gene are MNHEY and SVGAGI. CDR3 protein: CASSSQGTNEKLFF. The CDR3 bases are TGTGCCAGCAGTTCCCAGGGGACTAATGAAAAACTGTTTTTT.

This chain joins TRBV30 and TRBJ1-3, with 9 nucleotides matching TRBD1. The J segment lost 7 bases and the V segment lost 3 bases, leaving 7 bases of the junction unmatched. The CDR3 contains 14 residues. Germline CDR1 is GTSNPN and CDR2 is SVGIG (reference sequence). This chain's CDR3 is CAWRDRGGLNTIYF. The CDR3 DNA reads as TGTGCCTGGAGAGACAGGGGGGGGCTCAACACCATATATTTT.

V usage is TRBV10-3 and J usage is TRBJ2-7; no clear D. V lost 6 bases, J lost 0 bases, and 9 bases lay in between. CDR3 length: 13 residues. Looked up from germline, CDR1 is ENHRY and CDR2 is SYGVKD. The CDR3 DNA is TGTGCCATCAGAACGACTGGCTCCTACGAGCAGTACTTC. Its translation: CAIRTTGSYEQYF.

J is TRBJ2-3 and V is TRBV18; 7 bases agree with TRBD2. CDR1 and CDR2 from the germline V gene are KGHSH and LQKENI. This CDR3 spans 18 amino acids. J gave up 3 bases and V 3 bases, and 15 bases lay outside the gene matches. CDR3 DNA: TGTGCCAGCTCACCGACGTTCCGGGGGGTGGTGAAAACAGATACGCAGTATTTT. Amino acids: CASSPTFRGVVKTDTQYF. Full variable domain (rest looked up from reference TRBV18 and TRBJ2-3): NAGVMQNPRHLVRRRGQEARLRCSPMKGHSHVYWYRQLPEEGLKFMVYLQKENIIDESGMPKERFSAEFPKEGPSILRIQQVVRGDSAAYFCASSPTFRGVVKTDTQYFGPGTRLTVL.

The CDR3 bases are TGTGCCAGCAGCTATGACAGGGGTCAGCCCCAGCATTTT. Protein product: CASSYDRGQPQHF. This chain links TRBV5-4 with TRBJ1-5, with TRBD1 matching 8 bases. Germline V gene lookup returns CDR1 SGHNT and CDR2 YYREEE (reference sequence). The CDR3 spans 13 residues. With V trimmed by 3 bases and J by 6 bases, 2 bases remained unmatched. Full variable domain (outside the CDR3, taken from reference TRBV5-4 and TRBJ1-5): ETGVTQSPTHLIKTRGQQVTLRCSSQSGHNTVSWYQQALGQGPQFIFQYYREEENGRGNFPPRFSGLQFPNYSSELNVNALELDDSALYLCASSYDRGQPQHFGDGTRLSIL.

The chain joins TRBV4-1 to TRBJ1-1; 10 bases are shared with TRBD1. Germline assignment: CDR1 MGHRA and CDR2 YSYEKL. After removal of 3 bases from V and 1 base from J, the junction contained 8 bases not matched to a gene. The CDR3 sequence is 17 residues long. Here the CDR3 DNA reads TGCGCCAGCAGCCATCGACAGGGGGCGCAAAGGAACACTGAAGCTTTCTTT. Translated, it gives CASSHRQGAQRNTEAFF.

The rearrangement joins TRBV15 to TRBJ2-1, with a tentative D call TRBD1 (6 bases). Trimming pared 1 base from V and 7 bases from J, leaving 20 bases between. Per germline, CDR1 LNHNV and CDR2 YYDKDF (reference sequence). The CDR3 length is 17 residues. The CDR3 DNA reads as TGTGCCACCAGCAGAGCACTAGACAGCAGGGGAGTTAATGAGCAGTTCTTC. This codes for CATSRALDSRGVNEQFF.

The chain has TRBV20-1 and TRBJ1-2, with D perhaps TRBD1 (5 bases). The V and J ends lost 3 bases and 5 bases respectively, with 13 bases between them. There are 13 residues in the CDR3. Per the germline V gene, CDR1 is DFQATT and CDR2 is SNEGSKA (reference sequence). The CDR3, as DNA: TGCAGTGCTAGTATGGACACGGAGTATGGCTACACCTTC. It yields the protein CSASMDTEYGYTF.

The chain has TRBV29-1 and TRBJ2-7; D may be TRBD2 (5 bases). Germline values: CDR1 SQVTM, CDR2 ANQGSEA. This CDR3 has 14 residues. The ends were cut back, 4 bases at V and 1 base at J, with 14 bases in the middle. The CDR3 DNA is TGCAGCGTTGTCGGGAAAGGTGATTCCTACGAGCAGTACTTC. The encoded protein is CSVVGKGDSYEQYF.

V gene TRBV5-1 combines with J gene TRBJ2-2; 9 bases are a match to TRBD1. This CDR3 comprises 16 residues. Germline V gene data show CDR1 as SGHRS and CDR2 as YFSETQ. V was pared by 2 bases and J by 7 bases, with 9 bases of the junction left unmatched. The CDR3 sequence: CASSFTGGSWGGELFF. CDR3 coding DNA: TGCGCCAGCAGCTTCACAGGGGGCTCCTGGGGCGGGGAGCTGTTTTTT.

This sequence joins TRBV28 and TRBJ2-7; D gene unclear. Germline V CDR1 and CDR2: MDHEN, SYDVKM. This CDR3 region has 10 residues. With 3 bases removed from V and 6 bases from J, the gap between germline ends came to 3 bases. The DNA of the CDR3 is TGTGCCAGCAGTTTTAGCGAGCAGTACGTC. Its translation is CASSFSEQYV.

J is TRBJ1-1 and V is TRBV3-1 (or the pseudogene TRBV3-2); TRBD1 is a possible D gene (6 bases). With 8 bases removed from V and 4 bases from J, the gap between germline ends came to 20 bases. Germline CDR1 LGHDT, CDR2 YNNKEL (reference sequence). The CDR3 is 15 amino acids. CDR3 coding DNA: TGTGCCAGCTACTCTGGGCGCGGGGGCGGCACTGAAGCTTTCTTT. It codes for CASYSGRGGGTEAFF.

The V gene is TRBV4-2, the J gene TRBJ2-1; TRBD2 agrees at 8 bases. The germline V gene encodes CDR1 LGHNA and CDR2 YNFKEQ. The CDR3 length is 17 residues. Trimming took 1 base from V and 3 from J; bases not matched to a gene: 8. CDR3 sequence: CASSQVRSGGLYNEQFF. In DNA form, the CDR3 reads TGTGCCAGCAGCCAAGTTAGGAGCGGGGGACTCTACAATGAGCAGTTCTTC.